This entry features one T cell receptor (beta chain) sequence. These data belong to a study of blood T cells in healthy people across ages. Alongside a J-beta primer mix, a sample-barcoded 5' primer served in a second PCR lasting roughly 6 to 11 cycles. TCRdb re-called the 5' RACE reads with MiXCR, one entry per CDR3 protein. The sample records roughly 1.9 million distinct CDR3 sequences, about two fifths being singletons. Germline-derived CDR1 and CDR2 are DFQATT and SNEGSKA (reference sequence). The trim removed 6 bases at V and 8 bases at J, leaving 9 bases unmatched. The CDR3 totals 12 residues. The receptor was derived from a human donor in good health. The genes are TRBV20-1 and TRBJ1-2; 7 bases match TRBD1. Sequenced input: blood. The CDR3 nucleotides are TGCAGTGCCCTTACAGGGGATTTAGGCTACACCTTC. Its protein is CSALTGDLGYTF.